The source of this TCR beta chain is a study of shared clonotypes between healthy human individuals. Negatively enriched CD4+ T cells were divided by CD45RA into naive and memory. Clones were sequenced by immunoSEQ multiplex PCR, and TCRdb holds only the in-frame ones, with some missing. The sample holds roughly 2,500,000 clones, approximately 93% seen once. There are 18 residues in the CDR3. Germline V gene data show CDR1 as SGDLS and CDR2 as YYNGEE. Trimming left V 4 bases short and J 0 bases short, with 17 bases between. The chain links TRBV9 to TRBJ2-6; the D gene is possibly TRBD1 (5 bases). The clonotype comes from a man between 18 and 35 years old in good health. Some clones in this sample may be carry-over from other donors' samples. The material sequenced was naive CD4+ T cells from PBMCs. Noted subset: CD45RA+ positively selected. The CDR3 reads CASSTPTVIGSGANVLTF. The CDR3 nucleotides read TGTGCCAGCAGCACGCCGACAGTTATAGGCTCTGGGGCCAACGTCCTGACTTTC.